Below are 24 T cell receptor beta chains sequenced from a single sample in a study of CXCR3-negative and CXCR3-positive naive CD8 T cells. Study outcomes and limitations: TRB CDR3s were more hydrophobic in CXCR3-positive than in CXCR3-negative naive cells.

TRB cDNA was prepared as libraries by UMI-labeled 5' RACE. Reanalyzing the 5' RACE reads, TCRdb keeps one entry per CDR3 protein, without DNA. The sample holds around 61,000 distinct CDR3 sequences. These receptors' targets are unknown. Sequenced input: naive CXCR3+ CD8+ T cells from blood. Specified subset: CD45RO-CCR7+CD27+CD95- naive CD8+ T cells expressing CXCR3 (TNR3+). The receptor set was obtained from a human donor in good health. Some clones in this sample may be carry-over from other donors' samples.

The rearrangement joins TRBV28 to TRBJ2-7; TCRdb names TRBD1, which stays unverified in the absence of DNA. Germline CDR1 MDHEN, CDR2 SYDVKM. There are 12 residues in the CDR3. The CDR3 reads CASRDPSYEQYF.

This chain uses TRBV6-4 with TRBJ2-2. The CDR3 loop spans 13 amino acids. Germline values: CDR1 MRHNA, CDR2 SNTAGT. The CDR3 here is CASTDGMTGELFF.

V and J are TRBV5-1 and TRBJ2-7. The CDR3 covers 14 residues. Germline CDR1 is SGHRS and CDR2 is YFSETQ. The CDR3 sequence: CASSLASGSYEQYF.

CDR3 protein: CASTLDRRETQYF. The chain employs TRBV6-6 and TRBJ2-5; without DNA, the TCRdb call of TRBD1 cannot be checked. CDR1 is MNHNY and CDR2 is SVGAGI in the germline V gene (reference sequence). The CDR3 spans 13 residues.

The V and J genes are TRBV13 and TRBJ2-1; TCRdb's D gene call, TRBD2, goes unchecked for lack of DNA. In germline, CDR1 is PRHDT, CDR2 FYEKMQ (reference sequence). The CDR3 has 14 amino acids. CDR3 sequence: CATHSGGDCNEQFF.

The chain uses TRBV12-3 or TRBV12-4 and TRBJ2-2; no DNA is available, so the TRBD1 call from TCRdb remains unchecked. The CDR3 is made up of 15 amino acids. The CDR3 is CASSLSWGGTGELFF.

The CDR3 loop reads CSAVSGLGREQYF. The chain is built from TRBV29-1 and TRBJ2-7; there is no DNA to check the TCRdb D call of TRBD2. This CDR3 has 13 amino acids. CDR1 and CDR2 (germline): SQVTM, ANQGSEA.

The chain combines TRBV3-1 with TRBJ1-2; TCRdb's D call, TRBD1, is unchecked because there is no DNA. Germline V CDR1 and CDR2: LGHDT, YNNKEL (reference sequence). The CDR3 runs to 14 residues. This CDR3 reads CASSQGALNYGYTF.

This sequence joins TRBV29-1 and TRBJ1-1; TCRdb indicates TRBD1, and absent DNA this call remains unverified. The V gene's germline CDR1 is SQVTM and CDR2 ANQGSEA. The CDR3 has 13 amino acids. The CDR3 region is CSVEGQGVTEAFF. Together with reference TRBV29-1 and TRBJ1-1, the CDR3 gives the full variable domain: SAVISQKPSRDICQRGTSLTIQCQVDSQVTMMFWYRQQPGQSLTLIATANQGSEATYESGFVIDKFPISRPNLTFSTLTVSNMSPEDSSIYLCSVEGQGVTEAFFGQGTRLTVV.

The rearrangement joins TRBV4-2 to TRBJ1-1. The length of the CDR3 is 15 residues. Germline V gene lookup returns CDR1 LGHNA and CDR2 YNFKEQ. CDR3 sequence: CASSQDVGPGTEAFF.

The genes are TRBV15 and TRBJ1-1; TCRdb reports TRBD1, a call that lacks DNA to check it against. The CDR3 length is 14 residues. Germline V gene lookup returns CDR1 LNHNV and CDR2 YYDKDF (reference sequence). The CDR3 loop is CATREEGGQNEAFF. The complete variable domain, with remaining parts taken from reference TRBV15 and TRBJ1-1, reads DAMVIQNPRYQVTQFGKPVTLSCSQTLNHNVMYWYQQKSSQAPKLLFHYYDKDFNNEADTPDNFQSRRPNTSFCFLDIRSPGLGDTAMYLCATREEGGQNEAFFGQGTRLTVV.

The CDR3 sequence is CATSRDQILAKNIQYF. The V gene is TRBV15, the J gene TRBJ2-4. This CDR3 has 16 amino acids. Germline V gene data show CDR1 as LNHNV and CDR2 as YYDKDF (reference sequence).

The rearrangement joins TRBV19 to TRBJ2-1; TCRdb gives TRBD1 as the D gene, but with no DNA this cannot be confirmed. Germline V gene data show CDR1 as LNHDA and CDR2 as SQIVND (reference sequence). This CDR3 is built from 18 residues. CDR3 protein: CASSQVGQGRVTYNEQFF.

The J gene is TRBJ2-1, the V gene TRBV27; TCRdb proposes TRBD1, but this gene call is untestable without DNA. There are 14 residues in the CDR3. Per germline, CDR1 MNHEY and CDR2 SMNVEV (reference sequence). The CDR3 sequence is CASGHFDRDREQFF.

This chain links TRBV7-9 with TRBJ2-7; lacking DNA, the TRBD2 call made by TCRdb goes unchecked. The CDR3 extends over 14 amino acids. Germline loops: CDR1 SEHNR, CDR2 FQNEAQ (reference sequence). Here the CDR3 reads CASSLTSATYEQYF.

This chain connects TRBV5-5 to TRBJ2-3. From germline, CDR1 is SGHKS and CDR2 YYEKEE (reference sequence). The CDR3 loop spans 14 amino acids. This CDR3 is CASSLVADTDTQYF. The full variable domain, with the rest looked up from reference TRBV5-5 and TRBJ2-3, is DAGVTQSPTHLIKTRGQQVTLRCSPISGHKSVSWYQQVLGQGPQFIFQYYEKEERGRGNFPDRFSARQFPNYSSELNVNALLLGDSALYLCASSLVADTDTQYFGPGTRLTVL.

The chain uses TRBV3-2 and TRBJ1-5; TCRdb's assignment of TRBD1 cannot be checked, as there is no DNA. TRBV3-2 is designated a pseudogene. This CDR3 region has 14 residues. This chain's CDR3 is CASSQDVGTQPQHF.

This chain joins TRBV12-3 or TRBV12-4 and TRBJ1-2; TCRdb's D call of TRBD1 is untestable without DNA. The CDR3 is 18 amino acids. CDR3 amino acids: CASSLSGTRAHPNYGYTF.

The rearrangement uses TRBV12-3 or TRBV12-4 and TRBJ2-7; absent DNA, TCRdb's TRBD1 call cannot be checked. The CDR3 is 13 residues long. CDR3 amino acids: CAIPGEITYEQYF.

This chain connects TRBV29-1 to TRBJ2-7; the D call of TRBD2 rests on TCRdb alone, since no DNA is present to check it. The CDR3 is made up of 14 amino acids. Germline CDR1 reads SQVTM; CDR2 reads ANQGSEA. The chain's CDR3 is CSVARRDGERVQYF.

The chain employs TRBV23-1 and TRBJ1-5; TCRdb calls TRBD1, which cannot be checked without DNA. TRBV23-1 is identified as an open reading frame with a role that is uncertain. The CDR3 consists of 15 residues. This CDR3 is CASSPGAWGNQPQHF.

The V gene is TRBV5-5, the J gene TRBJ2-1; TCRdb indicates TRBD2, and absent DNA this call remains unverified. The CDR3 loop spans 16 amino acids. Germline-derived CDR1 and CDR2 are SGHKS and YYEKEE (reference sequence). The CDR3 sequence: CASSTDLAGGPPDLFF.

The chain is built from TRBV6-2 or TRBV6-3 and TRBJ1-1; TCRdb's D call, TRBD1, is unchecked because there is no DNA. Germline values: CDR1 MNHEY, CDR2 SVGEGT. This CDR3 has 14 residues. The CDR3 sequence is CACRYRAMNTEAFF.

The chain couples TRBV19 to TRBJ1-5; there is no DNA to check the TCRdb D call of TRBD1. CDR1 is LNHDA, CDR2 SQIVND, per germline (reference sequence). The CDR3 runs to 14 residues. The chain's CDR3 is CASRGPGNNQPQHF.